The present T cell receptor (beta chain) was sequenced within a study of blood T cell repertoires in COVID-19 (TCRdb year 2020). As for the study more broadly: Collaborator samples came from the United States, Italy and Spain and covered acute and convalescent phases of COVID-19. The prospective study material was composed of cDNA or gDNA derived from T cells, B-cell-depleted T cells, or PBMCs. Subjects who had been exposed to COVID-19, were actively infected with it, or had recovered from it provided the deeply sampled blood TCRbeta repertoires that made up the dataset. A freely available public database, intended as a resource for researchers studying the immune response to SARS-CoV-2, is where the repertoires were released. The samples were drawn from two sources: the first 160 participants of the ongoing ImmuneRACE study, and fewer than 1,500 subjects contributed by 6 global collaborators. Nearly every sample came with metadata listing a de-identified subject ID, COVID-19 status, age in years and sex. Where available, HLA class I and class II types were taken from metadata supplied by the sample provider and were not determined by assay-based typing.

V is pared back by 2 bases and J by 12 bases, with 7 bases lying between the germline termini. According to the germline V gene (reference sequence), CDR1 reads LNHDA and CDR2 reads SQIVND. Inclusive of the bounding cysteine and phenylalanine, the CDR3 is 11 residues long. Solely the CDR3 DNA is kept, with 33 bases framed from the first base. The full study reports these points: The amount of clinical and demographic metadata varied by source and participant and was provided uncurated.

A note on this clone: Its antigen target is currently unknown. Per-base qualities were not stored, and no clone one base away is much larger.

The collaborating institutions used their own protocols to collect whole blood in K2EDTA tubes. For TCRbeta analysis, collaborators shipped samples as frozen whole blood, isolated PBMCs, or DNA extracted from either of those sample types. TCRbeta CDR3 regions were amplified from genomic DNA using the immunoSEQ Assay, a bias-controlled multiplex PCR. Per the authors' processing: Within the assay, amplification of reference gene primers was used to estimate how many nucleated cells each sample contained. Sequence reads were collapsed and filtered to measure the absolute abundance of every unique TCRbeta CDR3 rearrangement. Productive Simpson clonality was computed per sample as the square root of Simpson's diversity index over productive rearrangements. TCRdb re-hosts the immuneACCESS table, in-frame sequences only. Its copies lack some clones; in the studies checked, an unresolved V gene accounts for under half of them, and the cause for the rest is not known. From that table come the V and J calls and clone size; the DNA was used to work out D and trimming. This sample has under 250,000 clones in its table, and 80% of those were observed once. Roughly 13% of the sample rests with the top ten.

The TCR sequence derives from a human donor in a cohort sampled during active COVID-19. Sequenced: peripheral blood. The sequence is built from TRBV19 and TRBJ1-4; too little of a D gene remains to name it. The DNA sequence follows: TGTGCCAGTAGTATAAGGAGGCAACTGTTTTTT. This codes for CASSIRRQLFF.